The subject of this entry is one T cell receptor (beta chain). Original analysis: Reference gene primer amplification gave estimated nucleated cell counts. Data came from immunoSEQ multiplex PCR; TCRdb stores just in-frame clones and leaves some out. D and trimming come from the DNA, and the V and J calls and clone size come from that table. The profile shows approximately 360,000 clones, roughly 90% of them singletons. The data belong to a study of blood T cell repertoires in COVID-19. The CDR3 sequence is 16 residues long. The V gene lost 0 bases and the J gene lost 0 bases, with 9 bases spanning the gap. CDR1 MNHEY and CDR2 SVGAGI come from the germline V gene.

The chain uses TRBV6-5 and TRBJ1-5, with unresolved D. Sequencing was done on a sample of PBMCs or T cells enriched from blood (not recorded which). The sequence came from a young woman with acute COVID-19. This CDR3 reads CASSYSPVNSNQPQHF. CDR3 sequence (DNA): TGTGCCAGCAGTTACTCTCCCGTAAATAGCAATCAGCCCCAGCATTTT.